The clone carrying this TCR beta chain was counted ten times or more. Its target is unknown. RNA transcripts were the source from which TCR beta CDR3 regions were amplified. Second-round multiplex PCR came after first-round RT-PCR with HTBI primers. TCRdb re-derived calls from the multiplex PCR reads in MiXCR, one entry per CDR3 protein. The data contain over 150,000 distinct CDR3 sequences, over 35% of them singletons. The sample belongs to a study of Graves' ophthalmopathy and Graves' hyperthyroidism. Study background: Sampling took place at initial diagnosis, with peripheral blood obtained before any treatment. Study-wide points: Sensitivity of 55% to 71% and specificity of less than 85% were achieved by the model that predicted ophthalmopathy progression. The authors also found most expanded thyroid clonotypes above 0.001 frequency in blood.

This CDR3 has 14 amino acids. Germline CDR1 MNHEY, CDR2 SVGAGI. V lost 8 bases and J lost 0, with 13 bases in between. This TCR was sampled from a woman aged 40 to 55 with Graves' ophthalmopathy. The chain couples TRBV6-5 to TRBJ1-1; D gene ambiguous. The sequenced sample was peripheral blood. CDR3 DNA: TGTGCCAGCCGGGTGGCGAACTTGAACACTGAAGCTTTCTTT. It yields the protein CASRVANLNTEAFF.